Each of the 20 T cell receptor beta chains below was sequenced from the same sample in a study of cytomegalovirus exposure and HLA in healthy donors. The assay was immunoSEQ multiplex PCR, and TCRdb's table has in-frame clones only and misses some. The profile covers some 170,000 clones, with around nine tenths appearing a single time and roughly 2.5% taken by the ten largest. The sample taken for sequencing was PBMCs. The receptors were gathered from a man aged 18 to 29 in good health and CMV-seropositive.

V gene TRBV7-3 combines with J gene TRBJ2-2; D possibly corresponds to TRBD2 (7 bases). CDR1 and CDR2 (germline): SGHTA, FQGTGA. CDR3 length: 18 residues. Trimming shortened V by 5 bases and J by 2 bases, and 21 bases separated the two germline ends. This chain's CDR3 is CASSPHGGANTNTGELFF. In DNA, the CDR3 is TGTGCCAGCAGCCCCCATGGGGGGGCGAATACAAACACCGGGGAGCTGTTTTTT.

This chain connects TRBV4-2 to TRBJ1-5; weak D call: TRBD1 (5 bases). The CDR3 sequence is 16 residues long. From germline, CDR1 is LGHNA and CDR2 YNFKEQ. Trimming shortened V by 0 bases and J by 3 bases, and 12 bases separated the two germline ends. CDR3 sequence (DNA): TGTGCCAGCAGCCAAGATAACGGGGGGGACAATCAGCCCCAGCATTTT. The encoded protein is CASSQDNGGDNQPQHF.

The J gene is TRBJ2-5, the V gene TRBV2; the match to TRBD1 covers 7 bases. The CDR3 runs to 13 residues. J lost 4 bases, V lost 9 bases, and 8 bases had no gene match. Germline CDR1 and CDR2: SNHLY and FYNNEI. The CDR3 DNA reads TGTGCCAGTCGAGGAGCAGGGGGAGAGACCCAGTACTTC. Its translation: CASRGAGGETQYF. The full variable domain, completed using reference TRBV2 and TRBJ2-5, is EPEVTQTPSHQVTQMGQEVILRCVPISNHLYFYWYRQILGQKVEFLVSFYNNEISEKSEIFDDQFSVERPDGSNFTLKIRSTKLEDSAMYFCASRGAGGETQYFGPGTRLLVL.

This chain links TRBV11-2 with TRBJ2-3, with 11 bases identical to TRBD2. Germline V gene lookup returns CDR1 SGHAT and CDR2 FQNNGV. Germline trimming cut 1 base from V and 0 bases from J; bases unmatched to any gene: 6. The CDR3 is 18 residues long. The CDR3 nucleotides read TGTGCCAGCAGCTTAGTCCCCCGGACTAGCGGGAGCACAGATACGCAGTATTTT. This codes for CASSLVPRTSGSTDTQYF. Looking up the rest from reference TRBV11-2 and TRBJ2-3 gives the full variable domain: EAGVAQSPRYKIIEKRQSVAFWCNPISGHATLYWYQQILGQGPKLLIQFQNNGVVDDSQLPKDRFSAERLKGVDSTLKIQPAKLEDSAVYLCASSLVPRTSGSTDTQYFGPGTRLTVL.

The chain employs TRBV4-3 and TRBJ1-2; D is ambiguous. Germline CDR1 LGHNA, CDR2 YSLEER. CDR3 size: 14 residues. V gave up 0 bases and J gave up 1 base, with 6 bases separating them. CDR3 residues: CASSQDSLNYGYTF. The CDR3 bases are TGCGCCAGCAGCCAAGATTCCCTTAACTATGGCTACACCTTC.

The CDR3 DNA is TGTGCCAGCAGCTTATCTATCGAGCTGTTTTTT. Its translation is CASSLSIELFF. This chain joins TRBV7-9 and TRBJ2-2; D uncertain. Germline-derived CDR1 and CDR2 are SEHNR and FQNEAQ (reference sequence). The CDR3 has 11 residues. Trimming took off 2 bases at V and 11 bases at J, with 6 bases between the two ends.

The chain recombines TRBV4-2 with TRBJ1-2; no reliable D call. The V and J ends lost 2 bases and 2 bases respectively, with 15 bases between them. Germline assignment: CDR1 LGHNA and CDR2 YNFKEQ. This CDR3 is built from 16 residues. CDR3 sequence (DNA): TGTGCCAGCAGCCAACCCAGTCAGTTCGAAAACTATGGCTACACCTTC. Translated: CASSQPSQFENYGYTF.

The chain employs TRBV30 and TRBJ1-1; unclear D gene. The CDR3 has 14 residues. CDR1 is GTSNPN and CDR2 is SVGIG in the germline V gene (reference sequence). The V gene lost 4 bases and the J gene lost 3 bases, with 15 bases spanning the gap. The CDR3: CAWTGPKRDTEAFF. Here the CDR3 DNA reads TGTGCCTGGACCGGTCCAAAGAGGGACACTGAAGCTTTCTTT. The full variable domain, with the rest looked up from reference TRBV30 and TRBJ1-1, is SQTIHQWPATLVQPVGSPLSLECTVEGTSNPNLYWYRQAAGRGLQLLFYSVGIGQISSEVPQNLSASRPQDRQFILSSKKLLLSDSGFYLCAWTGPKRDTEAFFGQGTRLTVV.

This chain connects TRBV6-6 to TRBJ1-2; D gene ambiguous. Looked up from germline, CDR1 is MNHNY and CDR2 is SVGAGI (reference sequence). The CDR3 spans 11 residues. V was trimmed by 5 bases and J by 8 bases, leaving 9 bases between them. The CDR3 loop is CASSQWSGYTF. CDR3 sequence (DNA): TGTGCCAGCAGTCAGTGGTCCGGCTACACCTTC.

The chain carries TRBV20-1 and TRBJ2-1, with 7 bases lining up with TRBD1. Germline CDR1 DFQATT, CDR2 SNEGSKA (reference sequence). The ends lost 6 bases at V and 7 bases at J; junction bases unmatched: 3. The CDR3 has 11 residues. The CDR3 spells CSALTGNEQFF. The CDR3 nucleotides read TGCAGTGCGCTGACAGGGAATGAGCAGTTCTTC.

The chain uses TRBV6-1 and TRBJ1-4; 7 bases are shared with TRBD1. The CDR3 length is 15 residues. After removal of 3 bases from V and 7 bases from J, the junction contained 8 bases not matched to a gene. CDR1 and CDR2 from the germline V gene are MNHNS and SASEGT. The CDR3 nucleotides read TGTGCCAGCAGTGATGGACAGGAAGGAGGTGAAAAACTGTTTTTT. It yields the protein CASSDGQEGGEKLFF.

The rearrangement links TRBV9 to TRBJ2-1; possible D gene TRBD2, 5 bases. Germline CDR1 is SGDLS and CDR2 is YYNGEE. The CDR3 runs 18 residues. Trimming cost V 3 bases and J 2 bases, with 21 bases left between them. CDR3 nucleotide sequence: TGTGCCAGCAGCGCGGCATCCGGACTCCACCCGCCCTACAATGAGCAGTTCTTC. Residues: CASSAASGLHPPYNEQFF.

This clone was recorded once. This chain connects TRBV5-1 to TRBJ1-2, with 7 bases identical to TRBD1. This CDR3 is 13 amino acids long. The V segment lost 4 bases and the J segment 7 bases; nucleotides outside the gene matches: 7. Germline V gives CDR1 SGHRS, CDR2 YFSETQ. The CDR3 reads CASSPDRSAGYTF. The CDR3 coding sequence is TGCGCCAGCAGCCCGGACAGGAGTGCTGGCTACACCTTC.

The chain employs TRBV7-9 and TRBJ1-2; 10 bases match TRBD1. Germline-derived CDR1 and CDR2 are SEHNR and FQNEAQ (reference sequence). V lost 3 bases and J lost 8; bases outside the gene matches: 12. The CDR3 is made up of 16 amino acids. The CDR3 DNA reads TGTGCCAGCAGCTTGAAAGCGACAGGGGGCGCTGGGGGCTACACCTTC. Translation gives CASSLKATGGAGGYTF.

V gene TRBV28 combines with J gene TRBJ2-7, with D maybe TRBD2 (6 bases). The CDR3 spans 17 residues. Germline V lookup: CDR1 MDHEN, CDR2 SYDVKM. The ends were cut back, 2 bases at V and 2 bases at J, with 19 bases in the middle. As DNA, the CDR3 is TGTGCCAGCAGTTTACTTCGAGGAGGGAGGCAACCCTACGAGCAGTACTTC. This translates into CASSLLRGGRQPYEQYF.

This rearrangement joins TRBV19 to TRBJ2-2; D remains unclear. The CDR3 runs 15 residues. V shed 1 base and J shed 7 bases, with 13 bases lying between them. The germline V gene has CDR1 LNHDA and CDR2 SQIVND (reference sequence). As DNA, the CDR3 is TGTGCCAGTAGTATAGTGGGCACCTCGGACGGGGAGCTGTTTTTT. As protein: CASSIVGTSDGELFF.

This clone was seen only a few times. This sequence joins TRBV9 and TRBJ1-1, with D uncertain. Germline loops: CDR1 SGDLS, CDR2 YYNGEE. The CDR3 spans 13 residues. V was clipped by 0 bases and J by 3 bases, with 6 bases between them. The DNA of the CDR3 is TGTGCCAGCAGCGTAGCCACTGACACTGAAGCTTTCTTT. Its protein product is CASSVATDTEAFF. Variable domain in full (rest from reference TRBV9 and TRBJ1-1): DSGVTQTPKHLITATGQRVTLRCSPRSGDLSVYWYQQSLDQGLQFLIQYYNGEERAKGNILERFSAQQFPDLHSELNLSSLELGDSALYFCASSVATDTEAFFGQGTRLTVV.

CDR3 protein: CASSPMTGYNEQFF. CDR3 nucleotide sequence: TGTGCCAGCAGCCCAATGACAGGGTACAATGAGCAGTTCTTC. The V and J genes are TRBV4-2 and TRBJ2-1, with TRBD1 matching 7 bases. The CDR3 loop spans 14 amino acids. V lost 4 bases and J lost 4; bases outside the gene matches: 4. Germline loops: CDR1 LGHNA, CDR2 YNFKEQ.

CDR3 sequence reads: CASSEAGAGETQYF. DNA for the CDR3: TGTGCCAGCAGCGAGGCGGGGGCAGGGGAGACCCAGTACTTC. V gene TRBV7-3 combines with J gene TRBJ2-5; possible D gene TRBD2, 7 bases. The CDR3 has 14 amino acids. Germline CDR1 SGHTA, CDR2 FQGTGA. The V end was cut by 5 bases, the J end by 5 bases, with 15 bases between.

The CDR3 region has the DNA TGCGCCAGCGTTTATCGGAGGGACAGTAGTGGTCCCGGGGAGCTGTTTTTT. This codes for CASVYRRDSSGPGELFF. The chain carries TRBV5-1 and TRBJ2-2, with D tentatively TRBD1 (7 bases). V lost 7 bases and J lost 6, with 25 bases in between. Looked up from germline, CDR1 is SGHRS and CDR2 is YFSETQ. The CDR3 loop spans 17 amino acids.